Given below is one T cell receptor beta chain in context. Its antigen is still unknown. The CDR3 has 16 residues. Trimming pared 1 base from V and 2 bases from J, leaving 14 bases between. Germline-derived CDR1 and CDR2 are MGHRA and YSYEKL. TCRdb keeps only in-frame clones here, not all; method: immunoSEQ multiplex PCR. The sample records more than 120,000 clones, around nine tenths being singletons. This record belongs to a study of T cell responses to AZD1222 COVID-19 vaccine. Whole-study findings and limits: The donors showed a predominance of white British ancestry and of females, with possible underestimation of clonal diversity.

The TCR originated in an adult who received the AZD1222 COVID-19 vaccine. Material: peripheral blood, obtained 28 days after the second AZD1222 dose. V gene TRBV4-1 combines with J gene TRBJ1-2; a weak D match, TRBD1 (5 bases). The CDR3 reads CASSQVPAGRNYGYTF. The CDR3, as DNA: TGCGCCAGCAGCCAAGTTCCGGCAGGGAGAAACTATGGCTACACCTTC.